This T cell receptor (beta chain) was retrieved from a study of T cells in Graves' hyperthyroidism and ophthalmopathy. Germline V gives CDR1 LGHDT, CDR2 YNNKEL (reference sequence). The length of the CDR3 is 15 residues. J lost 6 bases, V lost 4 bases, and 8 bases had no gene match. Regions amplified from RNA transcripts were the TCR beta CDR3 regions. In the first-round RT-PCR of the TCR CDR3, the HTBI primer set was used. MiXCR was run by TCRdb on the multiplex PCR reads, yielding one entry per CDR3 protein. The table includes a few hundred thousand distinct CDR3 sequences, approximately 25% detected once. Study results and caveats: Within blood appeared most thyroid clonotypes that had expanded above 0.001.

When ophthalmopathy did not progress within 18 months, Graves' hyperthyroidism was considered stable. From 10 ml of fresh peripheral blood, PBMCs were isolated. In regard to this clonotype: Its specificity is not known.

Source material: blood. V usage is TRBV3-1 and J usage is TRBJ1-4; 7 bases agree with TRBD1. This receptor was identified in a man aged 50-60 years with Graves' hyperthyroidism. CDR3 nucleotide sequence: TGTGCCAGCAGCCCGGGCCCCGACAGGGATGAAAAACTGTTTTTT. Translated, it gives CASSPGPDRDEKLFF. Variable domain in full (rest from reference TRBV3-1 and TRBJ1-4): DTAVSQTPKYLVTQMGNDKSIKCEQNLGHDTMYWYKQDSKKFLKIMFSYNNKELIINETVPNRFSPKSPDKAHLNLHINSLELGDSAVYFCASSPGPDRDEKLFFGSGTQLSVL.